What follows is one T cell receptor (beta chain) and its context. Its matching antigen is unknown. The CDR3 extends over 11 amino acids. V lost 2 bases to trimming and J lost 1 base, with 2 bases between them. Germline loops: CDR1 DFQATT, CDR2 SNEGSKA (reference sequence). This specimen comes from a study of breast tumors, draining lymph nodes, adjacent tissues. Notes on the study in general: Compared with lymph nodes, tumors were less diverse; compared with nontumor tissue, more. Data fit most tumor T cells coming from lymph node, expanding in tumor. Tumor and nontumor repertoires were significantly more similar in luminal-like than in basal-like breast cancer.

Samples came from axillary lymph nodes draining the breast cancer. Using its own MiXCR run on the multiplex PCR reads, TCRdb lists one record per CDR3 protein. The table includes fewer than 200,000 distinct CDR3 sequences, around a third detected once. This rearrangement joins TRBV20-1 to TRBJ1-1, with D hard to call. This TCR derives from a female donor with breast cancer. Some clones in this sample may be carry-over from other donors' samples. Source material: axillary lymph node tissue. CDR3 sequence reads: CSARQNTEAFF. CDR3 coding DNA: TGCAGTGCTAGACAGAACACTGAAGCTTTCTTT.